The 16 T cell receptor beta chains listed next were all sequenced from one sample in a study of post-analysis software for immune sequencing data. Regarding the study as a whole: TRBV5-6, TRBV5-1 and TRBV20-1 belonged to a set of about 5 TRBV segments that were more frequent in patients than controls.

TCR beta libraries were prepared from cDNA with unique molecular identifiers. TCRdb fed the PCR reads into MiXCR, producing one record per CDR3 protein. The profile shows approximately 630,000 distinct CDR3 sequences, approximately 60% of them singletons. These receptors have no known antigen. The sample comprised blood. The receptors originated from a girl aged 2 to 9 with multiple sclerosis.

CDR3 bases: TGTGCCATCAGTGGGACACAGGACAGGGTTGCCTACGAGCAGTACTTC. Encoded protein: CAISGTQDRVAYEQYF. This chain joins TRBV10-3 and TRBJ2-7; 8 positions match TRBD1. The germline CDR1 and CDR2 sequences are ENHRY and SYGVKD. With 4 bases clipped from V and 2 bases from J, the junction kept 10 bases outside the gene matches. The CDR3 is made up of 16 amino acids.

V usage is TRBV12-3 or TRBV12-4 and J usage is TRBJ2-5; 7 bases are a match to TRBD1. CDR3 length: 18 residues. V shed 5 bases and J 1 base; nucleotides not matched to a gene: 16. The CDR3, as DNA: TGTGCCAGCAGTGACCTATTACGGGACAGTGAATCCCAAGAGACCCAGTACTTC. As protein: CASSDLLRDSESQETQYF.

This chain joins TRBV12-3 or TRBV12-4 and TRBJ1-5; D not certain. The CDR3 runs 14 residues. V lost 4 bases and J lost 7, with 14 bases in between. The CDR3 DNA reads TGTGCCAGCAGTTCCATTAGGGCGGGCCAGCCCCAGCATTTT. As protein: CASSSIRAGQPQHF.

CDR3 protein: CSARFLGTRTVTDTQYF. The CDR3, as DNA: TGCAGTGCTAGGTTCCTTGGGACCCGCACAGTTACAGATACGCAGTATTTT. This sequence joins TRBV20-1 and TRBJ2-3, with D perhaps given as TRBD1 or TRBD2 (5 bases each). Germline V gene data show CDR1 as DFQATT and CDR2 as SNEGSKA (reference sequence). Trimming left V 3 bases short and J 3 bases short, with 22 bases between. CDR3 length: 17 residues.

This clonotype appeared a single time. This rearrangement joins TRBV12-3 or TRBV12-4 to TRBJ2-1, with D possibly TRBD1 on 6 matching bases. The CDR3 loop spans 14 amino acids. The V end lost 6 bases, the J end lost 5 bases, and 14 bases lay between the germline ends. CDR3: CASRKRRDNNEQFF. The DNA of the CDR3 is TGTGCCAGCAGGAAACGCCGGGACAACAATGAGCAGTTCTTC.

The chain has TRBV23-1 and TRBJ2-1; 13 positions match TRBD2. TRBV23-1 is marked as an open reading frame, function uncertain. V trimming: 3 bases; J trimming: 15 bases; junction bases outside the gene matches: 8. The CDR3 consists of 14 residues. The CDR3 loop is CASSHSLGLAGLFF. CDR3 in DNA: TGCGCCAGCAGTCATTCTTTGGGACTAGCGGGACTGTTCTTC.

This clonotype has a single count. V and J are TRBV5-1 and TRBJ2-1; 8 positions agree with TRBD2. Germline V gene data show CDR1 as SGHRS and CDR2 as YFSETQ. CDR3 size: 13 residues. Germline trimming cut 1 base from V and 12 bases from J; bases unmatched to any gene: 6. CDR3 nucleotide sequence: TGCGCCAGCAGCTTGAAGCGGGAGTGGGCGCAGTTCTTC. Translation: CASSLKREWAQFF.

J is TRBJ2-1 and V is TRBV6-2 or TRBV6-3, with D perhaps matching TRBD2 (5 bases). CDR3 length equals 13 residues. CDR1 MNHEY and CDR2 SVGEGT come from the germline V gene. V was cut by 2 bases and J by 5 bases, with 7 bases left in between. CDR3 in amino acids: CASSYPTNNEQFF. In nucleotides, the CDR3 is TGTGCCAGCAGTTACCCGACTAACAATGAGCAGTTCTTC.

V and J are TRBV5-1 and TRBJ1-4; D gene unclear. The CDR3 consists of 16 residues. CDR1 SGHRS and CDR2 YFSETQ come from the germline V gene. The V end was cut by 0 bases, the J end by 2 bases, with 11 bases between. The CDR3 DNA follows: TGCGCCAGCAGCTTGGCCCCGCCGGGGACTAATGAAAAACTGTTTTTT. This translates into CASSLAPPGTNEKLFF.

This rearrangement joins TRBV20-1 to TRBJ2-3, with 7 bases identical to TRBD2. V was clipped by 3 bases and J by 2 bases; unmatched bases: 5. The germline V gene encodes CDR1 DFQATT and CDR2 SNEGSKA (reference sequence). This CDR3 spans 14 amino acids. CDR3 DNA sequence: TGCAGTGCTAGCCTAGCGGAAGACACAGATACGCAGTATTTT. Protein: CSASLAEDTDTQYF.

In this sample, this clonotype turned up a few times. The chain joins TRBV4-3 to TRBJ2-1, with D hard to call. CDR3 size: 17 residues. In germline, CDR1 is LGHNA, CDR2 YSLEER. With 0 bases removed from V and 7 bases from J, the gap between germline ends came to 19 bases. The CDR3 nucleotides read TGCGCCAGCAGCCAAGATGGGCTAACCACCTTTGGGAATGAGCAGTTCTTC. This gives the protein CASSQDGLTTFGNEQFF.

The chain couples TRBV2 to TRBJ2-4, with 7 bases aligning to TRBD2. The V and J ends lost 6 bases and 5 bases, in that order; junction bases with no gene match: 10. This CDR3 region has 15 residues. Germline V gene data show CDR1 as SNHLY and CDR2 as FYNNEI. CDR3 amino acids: CASRRGGGAQNIQYF. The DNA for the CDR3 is TGTGCCAGCAGGAGGGGCGGGGGTGCCCAAAACATTCAGTACTTC.

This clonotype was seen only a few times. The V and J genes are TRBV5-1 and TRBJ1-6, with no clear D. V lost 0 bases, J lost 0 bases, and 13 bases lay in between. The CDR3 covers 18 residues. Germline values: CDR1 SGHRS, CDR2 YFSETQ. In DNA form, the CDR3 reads TGCGCCAGCAGCTTGGACGTCGGTAGAAGCTCCTATAATTCACCCCTCCACTTT. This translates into CASSLDVGRSSYNSPLHF.

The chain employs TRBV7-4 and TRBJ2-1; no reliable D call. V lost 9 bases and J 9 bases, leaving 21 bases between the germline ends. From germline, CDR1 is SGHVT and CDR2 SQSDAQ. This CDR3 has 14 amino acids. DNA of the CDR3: TGTGCCAGTAGCCCCCGCCTACCAATGAGTGAGCAGTTCTTC. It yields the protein CASSPRLPMSEQFF.

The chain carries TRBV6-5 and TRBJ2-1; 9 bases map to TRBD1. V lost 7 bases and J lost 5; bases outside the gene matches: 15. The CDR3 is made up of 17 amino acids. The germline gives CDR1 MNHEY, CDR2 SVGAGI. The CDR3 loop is CASTKGTGSEYDNEQFF. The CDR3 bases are TGTGCCAGCACCAAAGGGACAGGGTCAGAGTATGACAATGAGCAGTTCTTC.

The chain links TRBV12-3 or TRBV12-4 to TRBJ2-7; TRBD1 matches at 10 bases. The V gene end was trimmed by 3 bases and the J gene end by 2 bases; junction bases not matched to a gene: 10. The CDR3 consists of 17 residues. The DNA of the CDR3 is TGTGCCAGCAGTTTCCACCTCGCGGACAGGGGGGCCTACGAGCAGTACTTC. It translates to CASSFHLADRGAYEQYF.